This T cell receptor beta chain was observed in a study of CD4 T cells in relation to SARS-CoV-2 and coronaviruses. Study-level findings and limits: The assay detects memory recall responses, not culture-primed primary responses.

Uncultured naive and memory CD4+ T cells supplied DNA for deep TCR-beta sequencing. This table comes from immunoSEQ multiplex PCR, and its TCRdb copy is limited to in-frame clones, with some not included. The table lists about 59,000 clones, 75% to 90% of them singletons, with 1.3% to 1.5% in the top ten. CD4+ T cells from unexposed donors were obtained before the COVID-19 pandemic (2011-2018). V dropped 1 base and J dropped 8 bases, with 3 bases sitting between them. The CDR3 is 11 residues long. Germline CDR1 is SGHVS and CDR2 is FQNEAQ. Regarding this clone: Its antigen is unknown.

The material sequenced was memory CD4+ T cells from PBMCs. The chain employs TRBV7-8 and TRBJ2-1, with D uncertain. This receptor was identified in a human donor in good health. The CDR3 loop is CASSLGHEQFF. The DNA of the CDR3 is TGTGCCAGCAGCTTAGGCCATGAGCAGTTCTTC.